This T cell receptor (beta chain) was observed in a study of T cells after yellow fever vaccination. There are 15 residues in the CDR3. The germline CDR1 and CDR2 sequences are GTSNPN and SVGIG (reference sequence). Deletions cut 0 bases from V and 6 bases from J, with 16 bases between. This clonotype was found a few times. The antigen remains undetermined. TCRdb re-called the 5' RACE reads with MiXCR, one entry per CDR3 protein. Of about 330,000 distinct CDR3 sequences listed, roughly 7.5% are singletons. Study-wide findings and caveats: A faster peak, day 5 versus 15, was reached by the weaker secondary response.

The chain couples TRBV30 to TRBJ2-3; D is uncertain. The TCR comes from a man between 18 and 35 years old who received the YFV17D yellow fever vaccine. This specimen consisted of PBMCs, obtained about 49 days after the first yellow fever vaccination. The CDR3 region has the DNA TGTGCCTGGAGTGTAAGTGTTTTGGGAACCGATACGCAGTATTTT. This encodes CAWSVSVLGTDTQYF.